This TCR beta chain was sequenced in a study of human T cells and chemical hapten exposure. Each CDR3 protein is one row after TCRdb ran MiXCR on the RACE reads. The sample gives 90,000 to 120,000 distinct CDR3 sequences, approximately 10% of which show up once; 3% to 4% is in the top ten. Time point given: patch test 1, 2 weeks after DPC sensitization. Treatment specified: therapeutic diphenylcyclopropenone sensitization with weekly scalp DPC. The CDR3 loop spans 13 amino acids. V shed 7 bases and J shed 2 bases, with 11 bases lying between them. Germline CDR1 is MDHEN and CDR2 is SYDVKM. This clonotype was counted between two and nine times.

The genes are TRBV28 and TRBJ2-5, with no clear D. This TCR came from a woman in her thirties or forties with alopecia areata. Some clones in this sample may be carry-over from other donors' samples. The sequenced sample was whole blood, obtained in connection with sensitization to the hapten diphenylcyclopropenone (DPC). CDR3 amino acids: CASTLTGQETQYF. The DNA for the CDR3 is TGTGCCAGCACACTGACGGGTCAAGAGACCCAGTACTTC.